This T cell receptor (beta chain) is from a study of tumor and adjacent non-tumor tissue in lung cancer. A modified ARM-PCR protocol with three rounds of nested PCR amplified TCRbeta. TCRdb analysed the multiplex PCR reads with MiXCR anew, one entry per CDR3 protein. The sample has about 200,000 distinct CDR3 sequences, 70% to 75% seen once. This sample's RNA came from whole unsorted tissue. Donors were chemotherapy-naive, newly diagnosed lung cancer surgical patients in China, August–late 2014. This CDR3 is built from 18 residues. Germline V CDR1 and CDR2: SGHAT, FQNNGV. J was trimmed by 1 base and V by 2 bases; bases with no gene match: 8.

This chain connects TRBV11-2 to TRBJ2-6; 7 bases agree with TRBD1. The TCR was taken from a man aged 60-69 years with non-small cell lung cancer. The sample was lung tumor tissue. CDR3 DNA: TGTGCCAGCAGCTTAATAGGACAGGTCGAGTCTGGGGCCAACGTCCTGACTTTC. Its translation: CASSLIGQVESGANVLTF.